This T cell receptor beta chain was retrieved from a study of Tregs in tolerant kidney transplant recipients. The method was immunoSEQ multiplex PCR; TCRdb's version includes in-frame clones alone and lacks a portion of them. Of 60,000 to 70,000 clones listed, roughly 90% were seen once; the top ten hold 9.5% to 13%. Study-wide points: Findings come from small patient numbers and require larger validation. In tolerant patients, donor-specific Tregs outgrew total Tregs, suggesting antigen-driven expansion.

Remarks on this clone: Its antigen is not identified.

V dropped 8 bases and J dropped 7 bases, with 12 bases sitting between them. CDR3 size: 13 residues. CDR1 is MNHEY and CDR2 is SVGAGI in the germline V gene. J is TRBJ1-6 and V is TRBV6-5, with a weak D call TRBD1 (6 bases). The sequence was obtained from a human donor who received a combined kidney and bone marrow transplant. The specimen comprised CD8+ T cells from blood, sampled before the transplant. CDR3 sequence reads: CASGPGENSPLHF. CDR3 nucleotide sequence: TGTGCCAGCGGGCCAGGGGAGAATTCACCCCTCCACTTT.